The sequence of this TCR beta chain was determined in a study of cytomegalovirus exposure and HLA in healthy donors. Study-wide context: An earlier analysis identified 120 million or so unique TCR beta sequences in about 179 million T cells.

Use of 60 Vbeta and 13 Jbeta primers characterized the PCR. Sequencing was performed with immunoSEQ multiplex PCR; in TCRdb, only in-frame clones are kept and a portion is missing. Among more than 95,000 clones listed, 83% were seen once. Comments on this clone: Antigen unknown.

Trimming removed 1 base from V and 4 bases from J, with 15 bases in between. Germline V gene lookup returns CDR1 LGHNA and CDR2 YNFKEQ. The CDR3 sequence is 16 residues long. The study, taken as a whole, reports: What a later analysis showed was that several of the most significant clusters appeared linked to common viral pathogens. Judged likely to be a sequencing artifact was a cluster of highly shared sequence variants.

The genes are TRBV4-2 and TRBJ2-3; TRBD2 might be the D (5 bases). This clonotype originated in a man aged 18 to 35 in good health and CMV-seronegative. Source material: PBMCs. This CDR3 is CASSQGGTGWADTQYF. The DNA for the CDR3 is TGTGCCAGCAGCCAAGGGGGAACGGGATGGGCAGATACGCAGTATTTT.